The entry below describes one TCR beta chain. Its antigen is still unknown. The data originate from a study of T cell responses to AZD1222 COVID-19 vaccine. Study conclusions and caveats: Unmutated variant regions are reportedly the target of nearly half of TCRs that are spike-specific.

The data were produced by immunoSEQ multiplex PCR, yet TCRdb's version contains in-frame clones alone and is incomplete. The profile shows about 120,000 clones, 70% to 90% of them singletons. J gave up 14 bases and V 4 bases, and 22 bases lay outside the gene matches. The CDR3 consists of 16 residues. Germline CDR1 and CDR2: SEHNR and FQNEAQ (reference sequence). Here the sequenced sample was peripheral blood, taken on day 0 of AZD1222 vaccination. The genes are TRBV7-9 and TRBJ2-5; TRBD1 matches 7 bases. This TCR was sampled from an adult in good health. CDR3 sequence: CASSSASDRPSGAQYF. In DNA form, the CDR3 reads TGTGCCAGCAGCTCCGCCTCGGACAGGCCCTCCGGCGCTCAATACTTC.